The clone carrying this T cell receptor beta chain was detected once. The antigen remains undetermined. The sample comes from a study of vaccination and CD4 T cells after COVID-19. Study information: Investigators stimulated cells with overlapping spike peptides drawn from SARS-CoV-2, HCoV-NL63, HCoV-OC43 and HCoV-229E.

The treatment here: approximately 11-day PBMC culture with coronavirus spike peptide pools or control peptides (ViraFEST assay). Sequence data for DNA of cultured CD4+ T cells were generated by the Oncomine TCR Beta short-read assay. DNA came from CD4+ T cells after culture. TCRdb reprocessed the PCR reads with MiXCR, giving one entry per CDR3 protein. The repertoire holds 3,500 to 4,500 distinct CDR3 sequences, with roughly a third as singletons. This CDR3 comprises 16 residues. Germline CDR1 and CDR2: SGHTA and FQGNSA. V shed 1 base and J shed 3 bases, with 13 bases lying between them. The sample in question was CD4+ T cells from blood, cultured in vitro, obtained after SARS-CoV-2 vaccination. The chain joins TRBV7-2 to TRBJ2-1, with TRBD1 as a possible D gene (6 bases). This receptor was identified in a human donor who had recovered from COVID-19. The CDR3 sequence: CASSLDGGGLYNEQFF. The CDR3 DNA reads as TGTGCCAGCAGCTTAGATGGGGGCGGCCTCTACAATGAGCAGTTCTTC.